A selection of T cell receptor beta chains follows, all from one sample in a study of blood T cell repertoires in COVID-19. Repertoires were generated with immunoSEQ multiplex PCR, while TCRdb's copy carries only in-frame clones and drops some. Here the sample spans around 110,000 clones, 70% to 85% being singletons. Sequencing input: peripheral blood. The receptors originated from a man aged 65 to 79 with active or convalescent COVID-19. Each CDR3 is given with its conserved first and last residue. The order of the fields is J gene, V gene, D gene, clone size, CDR3 DNA, CDR3 protein. A D gene is named only where the DNA matches it firmly. Some rows have no size entry. The others give once, few or many, or a class for an expanded clone.

j_call: TRBJ1-2
v_call: TRBV30
d_call: TRBD1
clone_size: NA
cdr3_nt: TGTGCCACGCCCGGACAGGGGGCGCTTATAAGATCTCACTACACCTTC
cdr3_aa: CATPGQGALIRSHYTF

j_call: TRBJ1-2
v_call: TRBV6-5
d_call: TRBD1
clone_size: NA
cdr3_nt: TGTGCCAGCAGTTACTTGGGACAGGGGTATGGCTACACCTTC
cdr3_aa: CASSYLGQGYGYTF

j_call: TRBJ1-2
v_call: TRBV28
d_call: TRBD1
clone_size: NA
cdr3_nt: TGTGCCAGCAGTTTTACCCGGGACAGGGGGGGCTACACCTTC
cdr3_aa: CASSFTRDRGGYTF

j_call: TRBJ1-4
v_call: TRBV11-3
d_call: NA
clone_size: NA
cdr3_nt: TGTGCCAGCAGCTGGGACAATTACGAAAAACTGTTTTTT
cdr3_aa: CASSWDNYEKLFF

j_call: TRBJ1-2
v_call: TRBV5-1
d_call: TRBD1
clone_size: NA
cdr3_nt: TGCGCCAGCAGCTCTCCATCCCGACAGGGAGAATATGGCTACACCTTC
cdr3_aa: CASSSPSRQGEYGYTF

j_call: TRBJ2-2
v_call: TRBV2
d_call: TRBD2
clone_size: NA
cdr3_nt: TGTGCCAGCAGCGGGACTAGCGGGGGGGCCGGGGAGCTGTTTTTT
cdr3_aa: CASSGTSGGAGELFF

j_call: TRBJ2-3
v_call: TRBV7-3
d_call: TRBD2
clone_size: many
cdr3_nt: TGTGCCAGCAGCCCCGGACTAGCGGGACCCACAGATACGCAGTATTTT
cdr3_aa: CASSPGLAGPTDTQYF

j_call: TRBJ1-2
v_call: TRBV19
d_call: NA
clone_size: few
cdr3_nt: TGTGCCAGTAGTATTCGCGACAGATCTGGCTACACCTTC
cdr3_aa: CASSIRDRSGYTF

j_call: TRBJ2-1
v_call: TRBV9
d_call: NA
clone_size: NA
cdr3_nt: TGTGCCAGCAGCGTAGTCGCGGGAATCATAGATGAGCAGTTCTTC
cdr3_aa: CASSVVAGIIDEQFF

j_call: TRBJ2-2
v_call: TRBV7-3
d_call: NA
clone_size: NA
cdr3_nt: TGTGCCAGCAGGCCAGATGGGAGTTCGGCCGGGGAGCTGTTTTTT
cdr3_aa: CASRPDGSSAGELFF

j_call: TRBJ2-1
v_call: TRBV5-1
d_call: TRBD1
clone_size: NA
cdr3_nt: TGCGCCAGCAGCTCGGTCGGCGGACAGGGCTACAATGAGCAGTTCTTC
cdr3_aa: CASSSVGGQGYNEQFF

j_call: TRBJ1-2
v_call: TRBV19
d_call: TRBD1
clone_size: NA
cdr3_nt: TGTGCCAGTAGTTCTCCGGGACAGGGAAACTATGGCTACACCTTC
cdr3_aa: CASSSPGQGNYGYTF

j_call: TRBJ2-1
v_call: TRBV15
d_call: TRBD2
clone_size: NA
cdr3_nt: TGTGCCACCAGCAGAGAGAACGCCGGGACTAGCGGTTACAATGAGCAGTTCTTC
cdr3_aa: CATSRENAGTSGYNEQFF

j_call: TRBJ2-2
v_call: TRBV28
d_call: NA
clone_size: NA
cdr3_nt: TGTGCCAGCAGTCCCTCTCCCTCGAACACCGGGGAGCTGTTTTTT
cdr3_aa: CASSPSPSNTGELFF

j_call: TRBJ2-4
v_call: TRBV6-5
d_call: TRBD1
clone_size: NA
cdr3_nt: TGTGCCAGCAGTTATCCCGGGACAGGGGGTGAAAACATTCAGTACTTC
cdr3_aa: CASSYPGTGGENIQYF

j_call: TRBJ2-3
v_call: TRBV5-4
d_call: TRBD2
clone_size: NA
cdr3_nt: TGTGCCAGCAGCTCCGGACTAGCGGGGAGAGATACGCAGTATTTT
cdr3_aa: CASSSGLAGRDTQYF

j_call: TRBJ2-1
v_call: TRBV30
d_call: TRBD2
clone_size: NA
cdr3_nt: TGTGCCTGGAGTGAACTAGCGGGGGTATACAATGAGCAGTTCTTC
cdr3_aa: CAWSELAGVYNEQFF

j_call: TRBJ1-3
v_call: TRBV30
d_call: NA
clone_size: NA
cdr3_nt: TGTGCCTGGAGTGTAATAGAAGGAAACACCATATATTTT
cdr3_aa: CAWSVIEGNTIYF

j_call: TRBJ1-2
v_call: TRBV5-4
d_call: NA
clone_size: NA
cdr3_nt: TGTGCCAGCAGTCAGGGCAACTATGGCTACACCTTC
cdr3_aa: CASSQGNYGYTF

j_call: TRBJ1-2
v_call: TRBV5-4
d_call: TRBD1
clone_size: few
cdr3_nt: TGTGCCAGCAGCTCTCAGGGGGCTGGAGGCTACACCTTC
cdr3_aa: CASSSQGAGGYTF

j_call: TRBJ1-1
v_call: TRBV7-2
d_call: NA
clone_size: NA
cdr3_nt: TGTGCCAGCAGCTTAGCGATGATGAGGAACACTGAAGCTTTCTTT
cdr3_aa: CASSLAMMRNTEAFF

j_call: TRBJ2-5
v_call: TRBV11-2
d_call: TRBD2
clone_size: NA
cdr3_nt: TGTGCCAGCAGCTCCAGAATCTCCGGGGGGTTGGAGACCCAGTACTTC
cdr3_aa: CASSSRISGGLETQYF

j_call: TRBJ2-7
v_call: TRBV6-5
d_call: TRBD2
clone_size: NA
cdr3_nt: TGTGCCAGCAGAAGCCTAGCGGGAGGATTGCGAGAGCAGTACTTC
cdr3_aa: CASRSLAGGLREQYF

j_call: TRBJ2-7
v_call: TRBV11-3
d_call: NA
clone_size: NA
cdr3_nt: TGTGCCAGCAGCCCAGTATCTGGCGAGCAGTACTTC
cdr3_aa: CASSPVSGEQYF

j_call: TRBJ2-1
v_call: TRBV14
d_call: TRBD1
clone_size: few
cdr3_nt: TGTGCCAGCAGCCAAGGCAGGGGGCGTAGGGATGAGCAGTTCTTC
cdr3_aa: CASSQGRGRRDEQFF

j_call: TRBJ1-4
v_call: TRBV7-9
d_call: TRBD1
clone_size: NA
cdr3_nt: TGTGCCAGCAGCTGGACACAGGGGGGTGATGAAAAACTGTTTTTT
cdr3_aa: CASSWTQGGDEKLFF

j_call: TRBJ2-5
v_call: TRBV9
d_call: NA
clone_size: NA
cdr3_nt: TGTGCCAGCAGCGTAGGGGACACGCTGCTTCAAGAGACCCAGTACTTC
cdr3_aa: CASSVGDTLLQETQYF

j_call: TRBJ2-3
v_call: TRBV2
d_call: NA
clone_size: NA
cdr3_nt: TGTGCCAGCAGAGGGGGGACAGCTAGCACAGATACGCAGTATTTT
cdr3_aa: CASRGGTASTDTQYF

j_call: TRBJ2-5
v_call: TRBV9
d_call: NA
clone_size: NA
cdr3_nt: TGTGCCAGCAGCGTAGGGGGGCGAGGAGAGACCCAGTACTTC
cdr3_aa: CASSVGGRGETQYF

j_call: TRBJ1-2
v_call: TRBV3-1/TRBV3-2
d_call: TRBD1
clone_size: NA
cdr3_nt: TGTGCCAGCAGCCAAGAGGACAGGGGGTACGGCTACACCTTC
cdr3_aa: CASSQEDRGYGYTF

j_call: TRBJ2-5
v_call: TRBV7-9
d_call: TRBD1
clone_size: once
cdr3_nt: TGTGCCAGCAGCATCCGACAGGGGGGAGAGACCCAGTACTTC
cdr3_aa: CASSIRQGGETQYF

j_call: TRBJ1-2
v_call: TRBV5-5
d_call: TRBD1
clone_size: NA
cdr3_nt: TGTGCCAGCAGCGCGCGGACAGGGGGCTACACCTTC
cdr3_aa: CASSARTGGYTF

j_call: TRBJ2-7
v_call: TRBV5-6
d_call: NA
clone_size: once
cdr3_nt: TGTGCCAGCAGCTTAGGAGATGCTACCTACGAGCAGTACTTC
cdr3_aa: CASSLGDATYEQYF

j_call: TRBJ2-5
v_call: TRBV6-1
d_call: NA
clone_size: NA
cdr3_nt: TGTGCCAGCAGTGAACATCAGCAAGAGACCCAGTACTTC
cdr3_aa: CASSEHQQETQYF

j_call: TRBJ1-5
v_call: TRBV5-8
d_call: TRBD1
clone_size: NA
cdr3_nt: TGTGCCAGCAACCCCCTTGACAGGGAAAATCAGCCCCAGCATTTT
cdr3_aa: CASNPLDRENQPQHF

j_call: TRBJ2-2
v_call: TRBV6-5
d_call: NA
clone_size: NA
cdr3_nt: TGTGCCAGCAGGCGTCAGGGCGACGGGGAGCTGTTTTTT
cdr3_aa: CASRRQGDGELFF

j_call: TRBJ1-3
v_call: TRBV19
d_call: TRBD1
clone_size: NA
cdr3_nt: TGTGCCAGGGGTACCGGGACAGGGGCTGGAAACACCATATATTTT
cdr3_aa: CARGTGTGAGNTIYF

j_call: TRBJ2-7
v_call: TRBV28
d_call: NA
clone_size: NA
cdr3_nt: TGTGCCAGCAGTTCGACTAGTCCTGCCTACGAGCAGTACTTC
cdr3_aa: CASSSTSPAYEQYF

j_call: TRBJ1-1
v_call: TRBV9
d_call: TRBD1
clone_size: few
cdr3_nt: TGTGCCAGCAGCGCAGGGGGCACTGAAGCTTTCTTT
cdr3_aa: CASSAGGTEAFF

j_call: TRBJ2-2
v_call: TRBV6-6
d_call: NA
clone_size: medium-sized
cdr3_nt: TGTGCCAGCAGCGAGGGACTCCTGAAGACCGGGGAGCTGTTTTTT
cdr3_aa: CASSEGLLKTGELFF

j_call: TRBJ2-3
v_call: TRBV7-2
d_call: TRBD2
clone_size: NA
cdr3_nt: TGTGCCAGCAGCTTAGGGGGACTAGCGGGAGGAGATACGCAGTATTTT
cdr3_aa: CASSLGGLAGGDTQYF

j_call: TRBJ2-5
v_call: TRBV7-2
d_call: TRBD2
clone_size: NA
cdr3_nt: TGTGCCAGCAGCATCGGACTAGCGGAAGAGACCCAGTACTTC
cdr3_aa: CASSIGLAEETQYF

j_call: TRBJ2-5
v_call: TRBV27
d_call: NA
clone_size: NA
cdr3_nt: TGTGCCAGCAGTTTAAAGCGGTGGGAGACCCAGTACTTC
cdr3_aa: CASSLKRWETQYF

j_call: TRBJ2-5
v_call: TRBV3-1/TRBV3-2
d_call: TRBD2
clone_size: NA
cdr3_nt: TGTGCCAGCAGCCAAGATCCTACTAGCGGACCGTACGGCCAAGAGACCCAGTACTTC
cdr3_aa: CASSQDPTSGPYGQETQYF

j_call: TRBJ2-7
v_call: TRBV29-1
d_call: NA
clone_size: NA
cdr3_nt: TGCAGCGTTTTTCAGGGCGAGCAGTACTTC
cdr3_aa: CSVFQGEQYF

j_call: TRBJ1-1
v_call: TRBV11-3
d_call: NA
clone_size: NA
cdr3_nt: TGTGCCAGCAGCTTAGTTGGGGGCTCTTTAAACACTGAAGCTTTCTTT
cdr3_aa: CASSLVGGSLNTEAFF